These 15 T cell receptor beta chains were all obtained from the same sample, sequenced in a study of shared clonotypes between healthy human individuals. This table comes from immunoSEQ multiplex PCR, and its TCRdb copy is limited to in-frame clones, with some not included. This table holds about 1,900,000 clones, about 95% found once. CD45RO negativity and positive selection for CCR7 defined naive CD8 cells, a population that excluded terminally differentiated effector memory CD45RA+ cells. The specimen was naive CD8+ T cells sorted from blood. All receptors come from a man aged 18 to 30 in good health.

V is TRBV29-1 and J is TRBJ2-1; TRBD1 aligns across 7 bases. Trimming at V came to 4 bases and at J to 4 bases, leaving 13 bases not matched to a gene. The CDR3 has 16 residues. Germline lookup yields CDR1 SQVTM and CDR2 ANQGSEA. In nucleotides, the CDR3 is TGCAGCGTTGTCCCGCCGGGACAGCCAACTTACAATGAGCAGTTCTTC. It translates to CSVVPPGQPTYNEQFF.

The chain couples TRBV6-5 to TRBJ1-4, with D hard to call. Germline V gene sequence: CDR1 MNHEY, CDR2 SVGAGI. V was trimmed by 2 bases and J by 0 bases, leaving 7 bases between them. The CDR3 runs 15 residues. CDR3 residues: CASSYEEATNEKLFF. The CDR3 nucleotides are TGTGCCAGCAGTTACGAGGAGGCAACTAATGAAAAACTGTTTTTT.

V gene TRBV5-1 combines with J gene TRBJ1-2; TRBD1 is a possible D gene (5 bases). V lost 2 bases and J 0 bases, leaving 17 bases between the germline ends. This CDR3 has 17 residues. Germline lookup yields CDR1 SGHRS and CDR2 YFSETQ. This chain's CDR3 is CASSLDAGTPANYGYTF. The CDR3 DNA reads TGCGCCAGCAGCTTAGATGCCGGGACTCCAGCTAACTATGGCTACACCTTC.

V is TRBV7-8 and J is TRBJ1-1; D gene uncertain. CDR3 size: 13 residues. Trimming took off 5 bases at V and 4 bases at J, with 11 bases between the two ends. Per the germline V gene, CDR1 is SGHVS and CDR2 is FQNEAQ. DNA for the CDR3: TGTGCCAGCAGCCGTGGACGGACCACTGAAGCTTTCTTT. Amino acids: CASSRGRTTEAFF.

The gene calls are TRBV27 and TRBJ2-6; no clear D gene. This CDR3 region has 15 residues. In germline, CDR1 is MNHEY, CDR2 SMNVEV (reference sequence). Deletions cut 1 base from V and 0 bases from J, with 4 bases between. CDR3 amino acids: CASSLWSSGANVLTF. Written as DNA, the CDR3 is TGTGCCAGCAGTTTATGGAGCTCTGGGGCCAACGTCCTGACTTTC.

This rearrangement joins TRBV4-3 to TRBJ1-1; TRBD1 matches 11 bases. The CDR3 contains 17 residues. V trimming: 3 bases; J trimming: 1 base; junction bases outside the gene matches: 7. Germline V gene data show CDR1 as LGHNA and CDR2 as YSLEER. CDR3 region: CASSHVGQGAWNTEAFF. The CDR3, as DNA: TGCGCCAGCAGCCACGTCGGACAGGGGGCATGGAACACTGAAGCTTTCTTT.

The chain couples TRBV15 to TRBJ1-5; D gene uncertain. V lost 3 bases and J 2 bases, leaving 8 bases between the germline ends. Germline loops: CDR1 LNHNV, CDR2 YYDKDF (reference sequence). This CDR3 has 14 amino acids. The CDR3 spells CATSSPGGNQPQHF. The CDR3 nucleotides read TGTGCCACCAGCAGCCCCGGAGGCAATCAGCCCCAGCATTTT.

This clone came up once. The chain carries TRBV5-4 and TRBJ1-6, with TRBD1 matching over 7 bases. CDR1 is SGHNT and CDR2 is YYREEE in the germline V gene (reference sequence). The CDR3 extends over 15 amino acids. V shed 0 bases and J 8 bases; nucleotides not matched to a gene: 5. The CDR3 DNA sequence: TGTGCCAGCAGCTTGGGGGTGACAGGGCATTCACCCCTCCACTTT. It is translated as CASSLGVTGHSPLHF.

The CDR3 reads CASSLSEQGLGEQFF. DNA for the CDR3: TGTGCCAGCAGTCTAAGCGAACAGGGGCTGGGTGAGCAGTTCTTC. The rearrangement links TRBV6-5 to TRBJ2-1; TRBD1 matches 7 bases. This CDR3 region has 15 residues. Germline values: CDR1 MNHEY, CDR2 SVGAGI. V dropped 5 bases and J dropped 9; count of bases not matched to a gene: 13.

In this sample, this clone turned up once. The CDR3 region is CAWSDSGGALIGELFF. DNA of the CDR3: TGTGCCTGGAGTGATAGCGGGGGGGCCCTAATCGGGGAGCTGTTTTTT. The chain has TRBV30 and TRBJ2-2, with 11 bases fitting TRBD2. The CDR3 is 16 amino acids. Germline V gene sequence: CDR1 GTSNPN, CDR2 SVGIG (reference sequence). With 1 base clipped from V and 7 bases from J, the junction kept 8 bases outside the gene matches.

The chain combines TRBV27 with TRBJ2-1; a possible D gene is TRBD1 (5 bases). Germline values: CDR1 MNHEY, CDR2 SMNVEV (reference sequence). The length of the CDR3 is 11 residues. Trimming shortened V by 5 bases and J by 10 bases, and 9 bases separated the two germline ends. This CDR3 is CASSPGHEQFF. The DNA of the CDR3 is TGTGCCAGCAGTCCCGGACACGAGCAGTTCTTC.

The rearrangement links TRBV28 to TRBJ2-1; maybe TRBD2 (7 bases). V gave up 4 bases and J gave up 5 bases, with 18 bases separating them. The CDR3 runs 16 residues. Germline values: CDR1 MDHEN, CDR2 SYDVKM. CDR3 sequence reads: CASSSLGGGTNNEQFF. As DNA, the CDR3 is TGTGCCAGCAGTTCACTTGGGGGGGGGACAAACAATGAGCAGTTCTTC.

The chain links TRBV2 to TRBJ1-2; 10 nucleotides line up with TRBD1. CDR1 is SNHLY, CDR2 FYNNEI, per germline. V lost 8 bases to trimming and J lost 10 bases; unmatched junction nucleotides: 7. The CDR3 spans 12 residues. The CDR3 DNA sequence: TGTGCCAGCGTCGGGACAGGGGAAGACTACACCTTC. It is translated as CASVGTGEDYTF.

This chain connects TRBV7-9 to TRBJ2-7, with D unresolved. V gave up 5 bases and J gave up 7 bases, with 9 bases separating them. Germline lookup yields CDR1 SEHNR and CDR2 FQNEAQ (reference sequence). The CDR3 has 11 residues. DNA for the CDR3: TGTGCCAGCAGCCAGTACTATGAGCAGTACTTC. It codes for CASSQYYEQYF.

The chain is built from TRBV13 and TRBJ2-7, with 7 bases that match TRBD1. CDR1 and CDR2 from the germline V gene are PRHDT and FYEKMQ (reference sequence). The CDR3 runs to 15 residues. J lost 0 bases, V lost 6 bases, and 8 bases had no gene match. CDR3 residues: CASRPGQDDSYEQYF. As DNA, the CDR3 is TGTGCCAGCAGACCCGGACAGGACGACTCCTACGAGCAGTACTTC.